Listed here are 27 T cell receptor beta chains from one sample, sequenced in a study of technical replicates of blood from a few donors. Repertoires were generated with immunoSEQ multiplex PCR, while TCRdb's copy carries only in-frame clones and drops some. The table includes 60,000 to 65,000 clones, about 90% detected once. The sequenced sample consisted of PBMCs. The receptors were sampled from a human donor in good health. Some clones in this sample may be carry-over from other donors' samples.

The chain carries TRBV10-3 and TRBJ2-3, with 8 bases aligning to TRBD2. CDR1 is ENHRY, CDR2 SYGVKD, per germline. The CDR3 runs to 18 residues. Losses at the gene ends were 3 bases for V and 0 bases for J; bases not matched to a gene: 11. The chain's CDR3 is CAISDPPGGRTSTDTQYF. The CDR3 DNA follows: TGTGCCATCAGTGACCCCCCGGGGGGGAGAACTAGCACAGATACGCAGTATTTT.

This sequence joins TRBV19 and TRBJ2-7; 11 bases are shared with TRBD1. With 5 bases clipped from V and 7 bases from J, the junction kept 10 bases outside the gene matches. Germline V gene lookup returns CDR1 LNHDA and CDR2 SQIVND (reference sequence). The CDR3 loop spans 15 amino acids. Here the CDR3 reads CASSPRTGTGGEQYF. Written as DNA, the CDR3 is TGTGCCAGTAGTCCGAGAACCGGGACAGGGGGAGAGCAGTACTTC.

This clone occurred a few times. The chain carries TRBV7-2 and TRBJ1-5; TRBD1 agrees at 7 bases. The CDR3 runs to 15 residues. V gave up 6 bases and J gave up 5 bases; unmatched junction bases: 10. The germline V gene encodes CDR1 SGHTA and CDR2 FQGNSA. CDR3 loop: CASSPDRAPDQPQHF. DNA of the CDR3: TGTGCCAGCAGTCCCGACAGGGCACCCGATCAGCCCCAGCATTTT.

This rearrangement joins TRBV23-1 to TRBJ2-1; a weak D match, TRBD2 (6 bases). TRBV23-1 is assigned to the ORF class and has an uncertain function. V gave up 7 bases and J gave up 8 bases, with 18 bases separating them. The CDR3 length is 14 residues. CDR3 sequence reads: CASTRNGSLDEQFF. The DNA for the CDR3 is TGCGCCAGCACCCGTAACGGGAGTTTGGATGAGCAGTTCTTC.

The chain employs TRBV12-1 and TRBJ1-4; TRBD1 is taken as the D call from the table, unchecked against the DNA. TRBV12-1 is a documented pseudogene. This CDR3 is 18 amino acids long. CDR3 amino acids: CASIQDRPCWGMNEKLFF. The CDR3 DNA reads as TGTGCCAGCATCCAGGACAGGCCGTGTTGGGGGATGAATGAAAAACTGTTTTTT.

The chain employs TRBV7-2 and TRBJ2-7; 9 nucleotides agree with TRBD2. The CDR3 totals 17 residues. The V gene end was trimmed by 5 bases and the J gene end by 0 bases; junction bases not matched to a gene: 11. From germline, CDR1 is SGHTA and CDR2 FQGNSA. The CDR3 DNA is TGTGCCAGCAGCAACCTCATCGATAGCGGGAGCTCCTACGAGCAGTACTTC. Translating it yields CASSNLIDSGSSYEQYF.

CDR3 bases: TGTGCCAGCAGCTTAGTCGGACAGGGGGTTGGCTACACCTTC. Translating it yields CASSLVGQGVGYTF. V is TRBV7-2 and J is TRBJ1-2; 10 nucleotides line up with TRBD1. Germline CDR1 SGHTA, CDR2 FQGNSA. Losses at the gene ends were 1 base for V and 7 bases for J; bases not matched to a gene: 3. There are 14 residues in the CDR3.

The chain couples TRBV12-5 to TRBJ2-7; 11 nucleotides align to TRBD1. V dropped 6 bases and J dropped 4; count of bases not matched to a gene: 5. CDR1 LGHNT and CDR2 FRNRAP come from the germline V gene. This CDR3 is 14 amino acids long. CDR3 nucleotide sequence: TGTGCTAGTGGCCTCGGACAGGGGGCTTACGAGCAGTACTTC. This translates into CASGLGQGAYEQYF.

The chain couples TRBV7-7 to TRBJ2-5; maybe TRBD1 (5 bases). Trimming took 3 bases from V and 5 from J, leaving 10 bases between them. The germline V gene has CDR1 SSHAT and CDR2 FNYEAQ (reference sequence). The CDR3 is 13 amino acids. The CDR3 loop is CASSFGRVETQYF. The CDR3 region has the DNA TGTGCCAGCAGCTTTGGCAGGGTTGAGACCCAGTACTTC.

This sequence joins TRBV6-1 and TRBJ2-5; 9 bases are a match to TRBD2. The V and J ends lost 2 bases and 10 bases, in that order; junction bases with no gene match: 8. Germline V gene data show CDR1 as MNHNS and CDR2 as SASEGT. CDR3 length: 14 amino acids. CDR3 region: CASSEPAGGGGQYF. The CDR3 DNA sequence: TGTGCCAGCAGTGAACCAGCGGGAGGTGGGGGCCAGTACTTC.

This chain joins TRBV25-1 and TRBJ2-1; perhaps TRBD2 as D (5 bases). V lost 1 base and J 2 bases, leaving 12 bases between the germline ends. The CDR3 totals 16 residues. Germline assignment: CDR1 MGHDK and CDR2 SYGVNS. CDR3 loop: CASSESGFRTYNEQFF. The DNA for the CDR3 is TGTGCCAGCAGTGAATCGGGGTTCCGAACCTACAATGAGCAGTTCTTC.

The chain has TRBV10-3 and TRBJ2-5; 7 bases match TRBD2. The CDR3 consists of 12 residues. The J segment lost 12 bases and the V segment lost 2 bases, leaving 6 bases of the junction unmatched. CDR1 ENHRY and CDR2 SYGVKD come from the germline V gene. CDR3 region: CAISEGEGLKYF. The CDR3 region has the DNA TGTGCCATCAGTGAGGGGGAGGGACTCAAGTACTTC.

The chain couples TRBV7-7 to TRBJ2-1; TRBD2 matches 10 bases. This CDR3 contains 16 residues. The V gene end was trimmed by 5 bases and the J gene end by 7 bases; junction bases not matched to a gene: 11. Germline V gene sequence: CDR1 SSHAT, CDR2 FNYEAQ (reference sequence). CDR3 loop: CASSENSGGQGNEQFF. The CDR3 DNA follows: TGTGCCAGCAGCGAAAATAGCGGGGGGCAAGGGAATGAGCAGTTCTTC.

The rearrangement uses TRBV6-5 and TRBJ1-2, with D perhaps TRBD1 (5 bases). Germline V gene data show CDR1 as MNHEY and CDR2 as SVGAGI. The CDR3 extends over 12 amino acids. V was cut by 6 bases and J by 4 bases, with 9 bases left in between. CDR3 nucleotides: TGTGCCAGCAGCTATGACAGCTATGGCTACACCTTC. It translates to CASSYDSYGYTF.

This clone occurred a few times. The chain employs TRBV18 and TRBJ1-1; weak D call: TRBD1 (6 bases). CDR3 length: 16 amino acids. Deletions cut 2 bases from V and 2 bases from J, with 15 bases between. Germline V gene sequence: CDR1 KGHSH, CDR2 LQKENI. CDR3 amino acids: CASSPATGPLNTEAFF. CDR3 nucleotides: TGTGCCAGCTCACCAGCGACAGGACCGCTAAACACTGAAGCTTTCTTT.

The J gene is TRBJ2-2, the V gene TRBV19, with D tentatively TRBD1 (6 bases). Germline V gene lookup returns CDR1 LNHDA and CDR2 SQIVND (reference sequence). V lost 4 bases to trimming and J lost 3 bases, with 9 bases between them. The CDR3 contains 14 residues. In DNA, the CDR3 is TGTGCCAGTAGTAGTCCAGGGGACACCGGGGAGCTGTTTTTT. Amino acids: CASSSPGDTGELFF.

This clone has a single count. The chain has TRBV10-2 and TRBJ1-3; D gene uncertain. This CDR3 region has 15 residues. Trimming stripped 4 bases from V and 3 bases from J, with 13 bases between. Germline CDR1 and CDR2: WSHSY and SAAADI. Here the CDR3 DNA reads TGCGCCAGCAGTGTTGACACGGAGGGTGGAAACACCATATATTTT. It codes for CASSVDTEGGNTIYF.

The chain couples TRBV29-1 to TRBJ2-2, with D hard to call. This CDR3 comprises 14 residues. V lost 7 bases and J 7 bases, leaving 19 bases between the germline ends. Germline V CDR1 and CDR2: SQVTM, ANQGSEA. CDR3 DNA sequence: TGCAGCGCTAAAACCCTAGAGTACGGCGGGGAGCTGTTTTTT. Translating it yields CSAKTLEYGGELFF.

This clone was picked up a small number of times. The chain combines TRBV6-5 with TRBJ2-2; tentatively, D is TRBD1 (6 bases). CDR3 length: 13 residues. From germline, CDR1 is MNHEY and CDR2 SVGAGI. V lost 6 bases and J lost 9, with 14 bases in between. CDR3 in amino acids: CASRGQNERELFF. The DNA of the CDR3 is TGTGCCAGCAGGGGACAAAACGAACGGGAGCTGTTTTTT.

The chain carries TRBV7-8 and TRBJ1-1; possible D gene TRBD1, 5 bases. CDR1 and CDR2 (germline): SGHVS, FQNEAQ. V shed 4 bases and J shed 6 bases, with 9 bases lying between them. The CDR3 has 12 residues. The CDR3 DNA reads TGTGCCAGCAGCTACGACAGTTCTGAAGCTTTCTTT. It yields the protein CASSYDSSEAFF.

The chain uses TRBV19 and TRBJ1-1; no clear D. The V end lost 3 bases, the J end lost 4 bases, and 6 bases lay between the germline ends. In germline, CDR1 is LNHDA, CDR2 SQIVND (reference sequence). The CDR3 is 12 residues long. Here the CDR3 reads CASSISRTEAFF. For the CDR3, the DNA is TGTGCCAGTAGTATTTCCCGCACTGAAGCTTTCTTT.

The V call is TRBV7-9, the J call TRBJ2-7; D possibly corresponds to TRBD1 (6 bases). CDR1 is SEHNR, CDR2 FQNEAQ, per germline (reference sequence). Trimming took off 8 bases at V and 1 base at J, with 12 bases between the two ends. The CDR3 runs 13 residues. CDR3 in amino acids: CASGRGGSYEQYF. The CDR3 region has the DNA TGTGCCAGCGGCAGAGGGGGTTCCTACGAGCAGTACTTC.

This chain links TRBV7-2 with TRBJ2-7; D is possibly TRBD2 (6 bases). V was cut by 1 base and J by 1 base, with 11 bases left in between. The CDR3 totals 15 residues. The germline CDR1 and CDR2 sequences are SGHTA and FQGNSA. The CDR3 DNA is TGTGCCAGCAGCTTAGTGTCTAGCGTTTCCTACGAGCAGTACTTC. Its protein product is CASSLVSSVSYEQYF.

This chain links TRBV6-5 with TRBJ2-7; 7 bases agree with TRBD2. This CDR3 contains 15 residues. Trimming took 4 bases from V and 2 from J; bases not matched to a gene: 8. CDR1 is MNHEY and CDR2 is SVGAGI in the germline V gene. DNA for the CDR3: TGTGCCAGCAGTTCTGCTAGCGGCCGAACCTACGAGCAGTACTTC. Translation: CASSSASGRTYEQYF.

The chain carries TRBV6-5 and TRBJ2-1, with a weak D call TRBD2 (6 bases). V lost 0 bases and J 4 bases, leaving 13 bases between the germline ends. The CDR3 totals 16 residues. Germline CDR1 reads MNHEY; CDR2 reads SVGAGI. CDR3 region: CASSYSLLAEYNEQFF. CDR3 DNA sequence: TGTGCCAGCAGTTACTCGTTGTTAGCGGAATACAATGAGCAGTTCTTC.

V gene TRBV18 combines with J gene TRBJ2-4; tentative D call: TRBD2 (6 bases). Looked up from germline, CDR1 is KGHSH and CDR2 is LQKENI. The CDR3 is made up of 14 amino acids. Between the trimmed V and J ends, which lost 0 bases and 5 bases, there was a span of 8 bases. In nucleotides, the CDR3 is TGTGCCAGCTCACCACCGGGAGGTCAAAACATTCAGTACTTC. This encodes CASSPPGGQNIQYF.

This clone occurred once. The same CDR3 also results from other DNA sequences found in this sample. The chain recombines TRBV6-5 with TRBJ2-7; TRBD2 might be the D (5 bases). The V end was cut by 0 bases, the J end by 2 bases, with 8 bases between. The CDR3 length is 14 residues. The germline CDR1 and CDR2 sequences are MNHEY and SVGAGI. Written as DNA, the CDR3 is TGTGCCAGCAGTTACTCGCCGGGGACCTACGAGCAGTACTTC. Residues: CASSYSPGTYEQYF.